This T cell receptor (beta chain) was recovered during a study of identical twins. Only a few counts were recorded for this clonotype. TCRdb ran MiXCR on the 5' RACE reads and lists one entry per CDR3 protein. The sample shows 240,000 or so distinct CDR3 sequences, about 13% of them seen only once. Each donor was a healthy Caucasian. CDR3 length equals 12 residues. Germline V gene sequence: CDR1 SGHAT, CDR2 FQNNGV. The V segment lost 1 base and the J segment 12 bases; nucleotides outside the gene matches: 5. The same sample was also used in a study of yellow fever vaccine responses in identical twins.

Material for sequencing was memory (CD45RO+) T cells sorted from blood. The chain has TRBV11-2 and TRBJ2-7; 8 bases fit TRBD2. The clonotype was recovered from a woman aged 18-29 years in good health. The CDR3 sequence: CASSLVGTSLYF. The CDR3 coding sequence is TGTGCCAGCAGCTTAGTAGGGACTAGTTTGTACTTC.